This passage covers 20 T cell receptor beta chains from one sample sequenced in a study of cytomegalovirus exposure and HLA in healthy donors. PCR primers comprised 60 Vbeta and 13 Jbeta primers. The assay was immunoSEQ multiplex PCR, and TCRdb's table has in-frame clones only and misses some. The sample has roughly 190,000 clones, and its top ten clones hold approximately 0.72%. The sequencing sample was made of PBMCs. The receptors derive from a young woman in good health and CMV-seropositive.

The V and J genes are TRBV2 and TRBJ1-4, with 8 positions matching TRBD1. Trimming cost V 6 bases and J 5 bases; bases outside gene matches: 8. This CDR3 region has 15 residues. Germline-derived CDR1 and CDR2 are SNHLY and FYNNEI. The CDR3 is CASRPGQGLNEKLFF. In DNA form, the CDR3 reads TGTGCCAGCAGACCCGGACAGGGACTGAATGAAAAACTGTTTTTT.

The chain carries TRBV7-6 and TRBJ1-2; 9 bases fit TRBD1. The CDR3 runs to 17 residues. Germline V gives CDR1 SGHVS, CDR2 FNYEAQ. The trim removed 4 bases at V and 3 bases at J, leaving 12 bases unmatched. The CDR3 nucleotides read TGTGCCAGCAGCTCAAGACCTGGGACAGGGTATGACTATGGCTACACCTTC. As protein: CASSSRPGTGYDYGYTF.

The chain is built from TRBV5-1 and TRBJ2-5; weak D call: TRBD1 (7 bases). The last part of the DNA fits TRBJ2-7 better; the J call may be wrong. The germline V gene has CDR1 SGHRS and CDR2 YFSETQ. This CDR3 is built from 15 residues. The CDR3 spells CASSGGTAILYEQYF. DNA of the CDR3: TGCGCCAGCAGCGGGGGGACAGCTATACTGTACGAGCAGTACTTC.

The chain has TRBV6-1 and TRBJ2-5; D uncertain. The J call may not be correct, given that the DNA end is closer to TRBJ2-7. The CDR3 is 12 amino acids. CDR1 and CDR2 from the germline V gene are MNHNS and SASEGT. CDR3 region: CASGSESYEQYF. As DNA, the CDR3 is TGTGCCAGTGGTTCGGAGAGCTACGAGCAGTACTTC.

The chain links TRBV4-1 to TRBJ1-1; a weak D match, TRBD1 (5 bases). Germline V gene data show CDR1 as MGHRA and CDR2 as YSYEKL. V lost 4 bases, J lost 0 bases, and 18 bases lay in between. The CDR3 has 17 amino acids. This chain's CDR3 is CASSRITYGALNTEAFF. CDR3 nucleotides: TGCGCCAGCAGCCGAATAACCTATGGGGCTCTGAACACTGAAGCTTTCTTT.

The chain has TRBV6-1 and TRBJ1-1, with a possible D match to TRBD1 (6 bases). This CDR3 is built from 12 residues. Germline CDR1 MNHNS, CDR2 SASEGT. Trimming stripped 3 bases from V and 9 bases from J, with 11 bases between. The CDR3 region is CASSDPGTKAFF. CDR3 coding DNA: TGTGCCAGCAGTGACCCGGGGACAAAAGCTTTCTTT.

The chain joins TRBV5-4 to TRBJ2-3; 15 bases match TRBD2. The CDR3 sequence is 16 residues long. The germline CDR1 and CDR2 sequences are SGHNT and YYREEE (reference sequence). The junction had 5 bases not matched to a gene; V was cut back by 3 bases and J by 6 bases. The CDR3 nucleotides are TGTGCCAGCAGCTCCAGGACTAGCGGGAGGGGGGATACGCAGTATTTT. The encoded protein is CASSSRTSGRGDTQYF.

The gene calls are TRBV19 and TRBJ2-2; TRBD1 might be the D (5 bases). CDR1 LNHDA and CDR2 SQIVND come from the germline V gene (reference sequence). The CDR3 consists of 15 residues. V was trimmed by 0 bases and J by 3 bases, leaving 8 bases between them. The CDR3 protein is CASSIDPGYTGELFF. In nucleotides, the CDR3 is TGTGCCAGTAGTATAGACCCAGGGTACACCGGGGAGCTGTTTTTT. Filled out from reference TRBV19 and TRBJ2-2, the complete variable domain reads DGGITQSPKYLFRKEGQNVTLSCEQNLNHDAMYWYRQDPGQGLRLIYYSQIVNDFQKGDIAEGYSVSREKKESFPLTVTSAQKNPTAFYLCASSIDPGYTGELFFGEGSRLTVL.

V gene TRBV30 combines with J gene TRBJ2-1, with 10 nucleotides matching TRBD2. The ends lost 1 base at V and 15 bases at J; junction bases unmatched: 12. Germline V CDR1 and CDR2: GTSNPN, SVGIG (reference sequence). The CDR3 is 14 amino acids. The chain's CDR3 is CAWSGHSGGPTGFF. CDR3 in DNA: TGTGCCTGGAGTGGACATAGCGGGGGGCCGACGGGGTTCTTC.

The chain carries TRBV6-5 and TRBJ2-2; D may be TRBD2 (5 bases). The V end lost 7 bases, the J end lost 6 bases, and 15 bases lay between the germline ends. The CDR3 is 14 residues long. Germline V gives CDR1 MNHEY, CDR2 SVGAGI. The CDR3 DNA follows: TGTGCCAGCAAGGCGGGTGTGGCGGCCGGGGAGCTGTTTTTT. Amino acids: CASKAGVAAGELFF.

The rearrangement links TRBV4-1 to TRBJ2-2, with D possibly matching TRBD2 (6 bases). The germline V gene encodes CDR1 MGHRA and CDR2 YSYEKL. V lost 4 bases and J lost 5, with 14 bases in between. The CDR3 runs to 15 residues. The CDR3 here is CASSLGRGGTGELFF. The DNA of the CDR3 is TGCGCCAGCAGCCTTGGCCGGGGAGGAACCGGGGAGCTGTTTTTT.

This chain links TRBV6-1 with TRBJ1-2; 9 positions match TRBD1. From germline, CDR1 is MNHNS and CDR2 SASEGT. J lost 0 bases, V lost 4 bases, and 6 bases had no gene match. The CDR3 has 16 residues. The DNA of the CDR3 is TGTGCCAGCAGTGGCGGGACAGGGAACACTAACTATGGCTACACCTTC. Its translation is CASSGGTGNTNYGYTF.

This sequence joins TRBV28 and TRBJ2-7; 8 positions agree with TRBD1. CDR1 MDHEN and CDR2 SYDVKM come from the germline V gene. The CDR3 is 15 residues long. Losses at the gene ends were 5 bases for V and 7 bases for J; bases not matched to a gene: 13. CDR3 region: CASSTGGPTRTEQYF. Written as DNA, the CDR3 is TGTGCCAGCAGTACAGGGGGACCCACGAGGACGGAGCAGTACTTC.

V usage is TRBV10-1 and J usage is TRBJ2-5, with 15 bases lining up with TRBD2. CDR3 length: 17 amino acids. Trimming at V came to 4 bases and at J to 0 bases, leaving 3 bases not matched to a gene. CDR1 and CDR2 from the germline V gene are WNHNN and SYGVQD (reference sequence). The CDR3 coding sequence is TGCGCCAGCAGTGGGACTAGCGGGGGGGAGTACCAAGAGACCCAGTACTTC. It translates to CASSGTSGGEYQETQYF.

The J gene is TRBJ1-1, the V gene TRBV5-1; tentatively, D is TRBD1 (6 bases). The V and J ends lost 0 bases and 0 bases respectively, with 9 bases between them. CDR3 size: 15 residues. CDR1 SGHRS and CDR2 YFSETQ come from the germline V gene. CDR3 sequence (DNA): TGCGCCAGCAGCTTGGGGGACACCTTGAACACTGAAGCTTTCTTT. Translating gives CASSLGDTLNTEAFF.

Notes on this clone: One junction end does not reproduce the germline sequence, and a read error may be involved. V is TRBV7-9 and J is TRBJ1-5; D is undetermined. The CDR3 covers 13 residues. Germline values: CDR1 SEHNR, CDR2 FQNEAQ (reference sequence). CDR3 nucleotides: TGTGCCAGCAGCTTAGCTAGCGATCAGCCCCAGCATTTT. This gives the protein CASSLASDQPQHF.

The rearrangement uses TRBV11-3 and TRBJ2-7; TRBD2 matches at 7 bases. Losses at the gene ends were 7 bases for V and 0 bases for J; bases not matched to a gene: 3. Germline CDR1 reads SGHNT; CDR2 reads YENEEA. This CDR3 contains 13 residues. The CDR3: CASNGGGSYEQYF. The CDR3 DNA reads TGTGCCAGCAATGGGGGGGGCTCCTACGAGCAGTACTTC.

The chain links TRBV29-1 to TRBJ2-1; 10 bases match TRBD2. Per the germline V gene, CDR1 is SQVTM and CDR2 is ANQGSEA. V gave up 5 bases and J gave up 7 bases; unmatched junction bases: 5. The CDR3 length is 13 residues. The CDR3, as DNA: TGCAGCGTTACTACTAGCGGGGCTAATGAGCAGTTCTTC. It is translated as CSVTTSGANEQFF.

This rearrangement joins TRBV5-1 to TRBJ2-5, with 10 bases matching TRBD2. The CDR3 has 14 residues. The J segment lost 3 bases and the V segment lost 4 bases, leaving 3 bases of the junction unmatched. Germline V gives CDR1 SGHRS, CDR2 YFSETQ. CDR3 coding DNA: TGCGCCAGCAGCCGTCTAGCGGGAGAAGAGACCCAGTACTTC. Its translation is CASSRLAGEETQYF.

The chain joins TRBV12-5 to TRBJ1-2; possible D gene TRBD1, 6 bases. The V end was cut by 0 bases, the J end by 4 bases, with 9 bases between. This CDR3 has 14 amino acids. Germline V gene lookup returns CDR1 LGHNT and CDR2 FRNRAP. This chain's CDR3 is CASGLVGGGYGYTF. The CDR3 DNA reads TGTGCTAGTGGTTTGGTAGGGGGGGGCTATGGCTACACCTTC.